The 6 T cell receptor beta chains below come from one sample, sequenced in a study of T cells after yellow fever vaccination. TCRdb reprocessed the 5' RACE reads with MiXCR, giving one entry per CDR3 protein. The data hold approximately 510,000 distinct CDR3 sequences, with about a fifth observed a single time. The specimen comprised PBMCs, sampled approximately 20 days after the first yellow fever vaccination. These TCRs come from a young man who received the YFV17D yellow fever vaccine.

This clonotype was observed a few times. The chain links TRBV7-9 to TRBJ1-1, with D uncertain. The V end lost 1 base, the J end lost 11 bases, and 5 bases lay between the germline ends. Germline V gives CDR1 SEHNR, CDR2 FQNEAQ (reference sequence). This CDR3 comprises 10 residues. CDR3 region: CASSLGMAFF. CDR3 bases: TGTGCCAGCAGCTTAGGTATGGCTTTCTTT.

In its sample, this clonotype was seen a few times. This chain connects TRBV20-1 to TRBJ2-3; possibly TRBD2 for D (7 bases). CDR3 length: 13 amino acids. Deletions cut 7 bases from V and 6 bases from J, with 17 bases between. Germline CDR1 DFQATT, CDR2 SNEGSKA (reference sequence). Here the CDR3 DNA reads TGCAGTGAAAGGGGGGGGGCAGGGGATACGCAGTATTTT. This sequence encodes CSERGGAGDTQYF.

V and J are TRBV5-1 and TRBJ2-5; D call uncertain. The CDR3 spans 13 residues. Germline CDR1 is SGHRS and CDR2 is YFSETQ. Trimming cost V 5 bases and J 4 bases, with 12 bases left between them. CDR3 in DNA: TGCGCCAGCAGTATAAGGGCAGCAGAGACCCAGTACTTC. Translating gives CASSIRAAETQYF.

This clonotype has more than one count but fewer than ten. The gene calls are TRBV11-2 and TRBJ2-3; perhaps TRBD2 as D (5 bases). V was clipped by 6 bases and J by 6 bases, with 10 bases between them. The CDR3 contains 12 residues. The germline V gene encodes CDR1 SGHAT and CDR2 FQNNGV. CDR3 region: CASRSSGDTQYF. The DNA of the CDR3 is TGTGCCAGCAGATCCTCGGGGGATACGCAGTATTTT.

The chain employs TRBV28 and TRBJ1-5, with no clear D. The CDR3 runs to 14 residues. The V gene lost 6 bases and the J gene lost 4 bases, with 13 bases spanning the gap. Germline V CDR1 and CDR2: MDHEN, SYDVKM. This chain's CDR3 is CASRAPAANQPQHF. CDR3 in DNA: TGTGCCAGCAGGGCCCCGGCGGCAAATCAGCCCCAGCATTTT.

The V call is TRBV5-4, the J call TRBJ1-2; D gene ambiguous. The length of the CDR3 is 13 residues. V was cut by 6 bases and J by 6 bases, with 15 bases left in between. The germline CDR1 and CDR2 sequences are SGHNT and YYREEE (reference sequence). The chain's CDR3 is CASTNGGPDGYTF. CDR3 nucleotides: TGTGCCAGCACCAACGGTGGGCCTGATGGCTACACCTTC.